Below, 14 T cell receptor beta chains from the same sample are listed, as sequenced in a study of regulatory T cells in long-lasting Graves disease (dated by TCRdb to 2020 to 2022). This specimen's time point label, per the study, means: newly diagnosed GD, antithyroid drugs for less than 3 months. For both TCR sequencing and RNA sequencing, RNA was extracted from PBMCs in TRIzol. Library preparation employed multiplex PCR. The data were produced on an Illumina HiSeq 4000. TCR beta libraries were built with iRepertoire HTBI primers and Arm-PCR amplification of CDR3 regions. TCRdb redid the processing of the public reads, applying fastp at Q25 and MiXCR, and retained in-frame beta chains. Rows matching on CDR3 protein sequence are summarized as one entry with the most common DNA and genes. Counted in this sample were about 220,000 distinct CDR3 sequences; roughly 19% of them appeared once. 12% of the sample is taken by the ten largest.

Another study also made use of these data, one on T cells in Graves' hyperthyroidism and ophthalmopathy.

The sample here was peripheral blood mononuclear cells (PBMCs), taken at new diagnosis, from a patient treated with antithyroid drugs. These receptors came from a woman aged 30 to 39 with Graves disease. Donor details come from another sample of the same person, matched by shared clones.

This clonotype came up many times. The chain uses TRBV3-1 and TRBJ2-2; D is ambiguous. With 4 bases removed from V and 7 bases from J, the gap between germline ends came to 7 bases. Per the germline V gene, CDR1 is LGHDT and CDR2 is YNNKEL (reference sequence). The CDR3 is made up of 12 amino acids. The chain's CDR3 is CASSPLIGELFF. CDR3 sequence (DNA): TGTGCCAGCAGCCCACTTATCGGGGAGCTGTTTTTT. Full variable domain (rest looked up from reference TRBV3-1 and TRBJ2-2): DTAVSQTPKYLVTQMGNDKSIKCEQNLGHDTMYWYKQDSKKFLKIMFSYNNKELIINETVPNRFSPKSPDKAHLNLHINSLELGDSAVYFCASSPLIGELFFGEGSRLTVL.

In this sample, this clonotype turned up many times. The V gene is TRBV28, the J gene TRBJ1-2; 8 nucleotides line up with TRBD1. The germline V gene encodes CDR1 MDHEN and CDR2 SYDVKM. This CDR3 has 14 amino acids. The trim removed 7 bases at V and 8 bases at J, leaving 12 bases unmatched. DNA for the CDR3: TGTGCCAGCAATCCCAGGGGGCGGGCGCCCGGCTACACCTTC. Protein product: CASNPRGRAPGYTF.

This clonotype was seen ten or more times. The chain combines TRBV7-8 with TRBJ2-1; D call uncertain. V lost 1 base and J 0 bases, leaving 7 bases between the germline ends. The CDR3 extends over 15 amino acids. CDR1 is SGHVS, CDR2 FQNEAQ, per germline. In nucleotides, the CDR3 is TGTGCCAGCAGCTTAGAGACGAGCTCCTACAATGAGCAGTTCTTC. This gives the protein CASSLETSSYNEQFF.

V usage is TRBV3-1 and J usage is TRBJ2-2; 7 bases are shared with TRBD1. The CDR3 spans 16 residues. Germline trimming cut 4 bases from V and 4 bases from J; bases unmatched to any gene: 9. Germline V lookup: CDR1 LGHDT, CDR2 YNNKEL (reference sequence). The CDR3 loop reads CASSPTGTVATGELFF. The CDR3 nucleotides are TGTGCCAGCAGCCCCACTGGGACAGTTGCCACCGGGGAGCTGTTTTTT.

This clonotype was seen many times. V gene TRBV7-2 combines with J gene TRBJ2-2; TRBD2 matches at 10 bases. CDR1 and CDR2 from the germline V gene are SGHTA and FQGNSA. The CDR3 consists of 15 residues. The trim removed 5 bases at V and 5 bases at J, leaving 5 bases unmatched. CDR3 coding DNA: TGTGCCAGCAGCCTTAGCGGGGGGTGGACCGGGGAGCTGTTTTTT. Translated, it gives CASSLSGGWTGELFF.

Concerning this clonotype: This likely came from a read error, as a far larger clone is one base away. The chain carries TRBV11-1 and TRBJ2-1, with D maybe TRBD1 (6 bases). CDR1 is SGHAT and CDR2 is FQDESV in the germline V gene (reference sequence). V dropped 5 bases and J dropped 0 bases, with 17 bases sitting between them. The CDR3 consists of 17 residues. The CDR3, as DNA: TGTGCCAGCAGCACCCAGGGACAACGGAGCTCCTACAATGAGCAGTTCTTC. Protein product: CASSTQGQRSSYNEQFF.

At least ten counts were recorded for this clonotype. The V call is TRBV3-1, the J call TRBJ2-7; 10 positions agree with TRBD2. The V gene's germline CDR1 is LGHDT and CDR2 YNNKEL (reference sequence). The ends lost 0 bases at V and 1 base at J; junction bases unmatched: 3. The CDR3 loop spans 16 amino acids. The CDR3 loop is CASSQEETSGSYEQYF. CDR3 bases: TGTGCCAGCAGCCAAGAGGAGACTAGCGGGTCCTACGAGCAGTACTTC.

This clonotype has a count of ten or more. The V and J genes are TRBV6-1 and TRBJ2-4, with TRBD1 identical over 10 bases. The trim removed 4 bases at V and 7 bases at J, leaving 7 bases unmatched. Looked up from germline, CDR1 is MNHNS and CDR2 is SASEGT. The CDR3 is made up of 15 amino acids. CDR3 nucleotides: TGTGCCAGCAGTGCGTTGGACAGGGGGACGAACATTCAGTACTTC. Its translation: CASSALDRGTNIQYF.

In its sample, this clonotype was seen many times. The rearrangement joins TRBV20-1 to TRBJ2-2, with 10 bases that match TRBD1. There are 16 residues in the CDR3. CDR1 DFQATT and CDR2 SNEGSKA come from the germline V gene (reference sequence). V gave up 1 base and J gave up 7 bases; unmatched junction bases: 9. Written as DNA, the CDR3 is TGCAGTGCTAGAGTCTCCGGGACAGGGGACATCGGGGAGCTGTTTTTT. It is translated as CSARVSGTGDIGELFF.

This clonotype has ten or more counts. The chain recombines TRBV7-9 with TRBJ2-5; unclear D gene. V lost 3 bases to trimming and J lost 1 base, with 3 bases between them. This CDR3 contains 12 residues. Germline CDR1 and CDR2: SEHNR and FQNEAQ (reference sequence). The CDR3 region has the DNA TGTGCCAGCAGCTTGATCCAAGAGACCCAGTACTTC. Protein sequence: CASSLIQETQYF.

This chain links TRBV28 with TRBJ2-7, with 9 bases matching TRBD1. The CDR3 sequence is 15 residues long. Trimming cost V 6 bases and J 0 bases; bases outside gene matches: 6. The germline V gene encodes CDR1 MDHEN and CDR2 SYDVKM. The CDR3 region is CASRGKTGGSYEQYF. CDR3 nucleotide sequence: TGTGCCAGCAGGGGAAAGACAGGGGGCTCCTACGAGCAGTACTTC.

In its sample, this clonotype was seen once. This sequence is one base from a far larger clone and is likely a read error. The CDR3 loop reads CASSPGAAGRDEQFF. The CDR3 coding sequence is TGTGCCAGCAGTCCCGGGGCAGCGGGGAGGGATGAGCAGTTCTTC. The V gene is TRBV12-3 or TRBV12-4, the J gene TRBJ2-7; 7 bases align to TRBD2. TRBJ2-1 matches the DNA end more closely, so the J call is doubtful. The CDR3 runs 15 residues.

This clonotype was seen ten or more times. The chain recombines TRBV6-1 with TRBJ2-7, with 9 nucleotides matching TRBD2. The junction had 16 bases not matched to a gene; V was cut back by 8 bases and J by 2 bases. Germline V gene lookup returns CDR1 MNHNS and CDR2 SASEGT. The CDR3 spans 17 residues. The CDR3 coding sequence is TGTGCCAGCTTCAAAAGTCGGGTAGCGGGGGACCCCTACGAGCAGTACTTC. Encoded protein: CASFKSRVAGDPYEQYF.

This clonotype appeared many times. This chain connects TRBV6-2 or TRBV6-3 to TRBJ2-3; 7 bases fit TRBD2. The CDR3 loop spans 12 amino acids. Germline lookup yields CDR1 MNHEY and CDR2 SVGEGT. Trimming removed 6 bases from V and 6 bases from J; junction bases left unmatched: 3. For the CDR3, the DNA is TGTGCCAGCAGGAGGCGGGGGGATACGCAGTATTTT. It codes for CASRRRGDTQYF.